The TCR beta chain under discussion was sequenced for a study of T cell responses to AZD1222 COVID-19 vaccine. The V gene's germline CDR1 is MNHEY and CDR2 SVGAGI. CDR3 size: 13 residues. The J segment lost 2 bases and the V segment lost 6 bases, leaving 2 bases of the junction unmatched. Data came from immunoSEQ multiplex PCR; TCRdb stores just in-frame clones and leaves some out. The repertoire consists of under 40,000 clones, with about 80% occurring once and the leading ten covering more than 4%. Turning to this clone: This sample also contains other DNA sequences that code for the same CDR3.

This sequence was found in an adult who received the AZD1222 COVID-19 vaccine. The gene calls are TRBV6-5 and TRBJ2-7, with TRBD1 identical over 9 bases. The sequences come from peripheral blood, collected 28 days after the second AZD1222 dose. CDR3: CASSRTGAYEQYF. The CDR3 DNA reads as TGTGCCAGCAGCCGGACAGGGGCCTACGAGCAGTACTTC.